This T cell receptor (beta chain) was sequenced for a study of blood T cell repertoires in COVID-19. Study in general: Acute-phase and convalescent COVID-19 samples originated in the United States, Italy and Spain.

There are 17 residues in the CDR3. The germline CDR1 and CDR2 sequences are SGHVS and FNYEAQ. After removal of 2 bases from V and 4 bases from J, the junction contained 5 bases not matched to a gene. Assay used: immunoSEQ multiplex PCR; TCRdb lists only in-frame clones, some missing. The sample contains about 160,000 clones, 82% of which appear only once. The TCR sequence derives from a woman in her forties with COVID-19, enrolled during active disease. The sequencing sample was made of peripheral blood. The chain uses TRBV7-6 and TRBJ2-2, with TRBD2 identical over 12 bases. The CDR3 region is CASSLWSSGGGTGELFF. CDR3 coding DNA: TGTGCCAGCAGCTTATGGTCTAGCGGGGGGGGCACCGGGGAGCTGTTTTTT.